This T cell receptor beta chain was captured by sequencing in a study of T cell changes during pregnancy in multiple sclerosis. The repertoire was sequenced with immunoSEQ multiplex PCR; TCRdb's copy has only in-frame clones and lacks some. Here the sample spans under 95,000 clones, just over 90% being singletons. The starting material was CD4+ T cells from peripheral blood mononuclear cells, obtained before pregnancy. The sequence was collected from a female donor with multiple sclerosis, enrolled in a pregnancy study.

The CDR3 sequence is CASSLGAGGRVNEQFF. CDR3 bases: TGTGCCAGCAGCTTGGGAGCGGGGGGGCGTGTCAATGAGCAGTTCTTC. The chain carries TRBV7-2 and TRBJ2-1; 10 bases map to TRBD2. The CDR3 is 16 amino acids. Germline V gene sequence: CDR1 SGHTA, CDR2 FQGNSA. J was trimmed by 6 bases and V by 3 bases; bases with no gene match: 8.